This TCR beta chain emerged from a study of T cell responses to AZD1222 COVID-19 vaccine. In germline, CDR1 is SGHRS, CDR2 YFSETQ. The length of the CDR3 is 14 residues. Trimming left V 0 bases short and J 6 bases short, with 10 bases between. Assay: immunoSEQ multiplex PCR; the TCRdb copy retains only in-frame clones and omits some. This table holds about 100,000 clones, around nine tenths found once. This clonotype was obtained from an adult in good health. The material was peripheral blood, obtained on day 0 of AZD1222 vaccination. This rearrangement joins TRBV5-1 to TRBJ1-5, with unresolved D. CDR3 in amino acids: CASSLEAGGQPQHF. CDR3 in DNA: TGCGCCAGCAGCTTGGAGGCAGGAGGTCAGCCCCAGCATTTT.